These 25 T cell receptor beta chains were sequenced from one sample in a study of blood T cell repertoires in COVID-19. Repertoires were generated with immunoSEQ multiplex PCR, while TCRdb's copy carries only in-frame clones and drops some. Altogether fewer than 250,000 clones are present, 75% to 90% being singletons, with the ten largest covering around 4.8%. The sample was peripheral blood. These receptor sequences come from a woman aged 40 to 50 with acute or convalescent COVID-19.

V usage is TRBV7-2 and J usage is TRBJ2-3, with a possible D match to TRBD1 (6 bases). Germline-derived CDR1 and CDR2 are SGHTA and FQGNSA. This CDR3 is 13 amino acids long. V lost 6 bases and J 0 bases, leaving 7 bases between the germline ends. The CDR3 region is CASRTGSTDTQYF. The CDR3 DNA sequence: TGTGCCAGCAGAACAGGGAGCACAGATACGCAGTATTTT. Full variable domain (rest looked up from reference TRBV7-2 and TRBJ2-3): GAGVSQSPSNKVTEKGKDVELRCDPISGHTALYWYRQSLGQGLEFLIYFQGNSAPDKSGLPSDRFSAERTGGSVSTLTIQRTQQEDSAVYLCASRTGSTDTQYFGPGTRLTVL.

CDR3 coding DNA: TGTGCCAGCAGCGGACGACAGGGGGTAACTACTGCAGAGACCCAGTACTTC. This translates into CASSGRQGVTTAETQYF. The V call is TRBV7-9, the J call TRBJ2-5; 9 nucleotides match TRBD1. The CDR3 runs 17 residues. Trimming removed 5 bases from V and 4 bases from J; junction bases left unmatched: 14. Per germline, CDR1 SEHNR and CDR2 FQNEAQ (reference sequence).

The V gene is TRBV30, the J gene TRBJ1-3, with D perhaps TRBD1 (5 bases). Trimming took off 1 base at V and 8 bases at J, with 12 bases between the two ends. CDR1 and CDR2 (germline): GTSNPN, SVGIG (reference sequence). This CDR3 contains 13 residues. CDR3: CAWSELGVDTIYF. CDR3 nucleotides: TGTGCCTGGAGTGAGCTAGGGGTGGACACCATATATTTT.

CDR3: CASSSYHAVLAGELFF. Written as DNA, the CDR3 is TGCGCCAGCAGCTCTTACCACGCAGTTCTGGCAGGGGAGCTGTTTTTT. This chain links TRBV4-1 with TRBJ2-2; D is unclear. Germline V gene lookup returns CDR1 MGHRA and CDR2 YSYEKL. V lost 5 bases and J lost 8, with 21 bases in between. The CDR3 contains 16 residues.

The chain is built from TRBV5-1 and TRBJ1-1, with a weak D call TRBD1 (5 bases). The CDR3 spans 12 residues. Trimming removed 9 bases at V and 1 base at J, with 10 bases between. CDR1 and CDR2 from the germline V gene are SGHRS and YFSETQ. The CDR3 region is CATSTGNTEAFF. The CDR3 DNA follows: TGCGCCACCTCAACAGGGAACACTGAAGCTTTCTTT.

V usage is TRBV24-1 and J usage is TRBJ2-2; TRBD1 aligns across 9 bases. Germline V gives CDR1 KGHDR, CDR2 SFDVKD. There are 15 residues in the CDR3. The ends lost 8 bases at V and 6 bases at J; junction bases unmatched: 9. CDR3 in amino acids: CATTGATGGSGELFF. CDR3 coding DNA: TGTGCCACCACGGGAGCCACAGGGGGCTCCGGGGAGCTGTTTTTT.

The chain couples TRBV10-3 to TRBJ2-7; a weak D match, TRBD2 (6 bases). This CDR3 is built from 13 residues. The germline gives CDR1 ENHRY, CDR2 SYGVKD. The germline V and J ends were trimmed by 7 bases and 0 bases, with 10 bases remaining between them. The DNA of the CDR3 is TGTGCCATCAAAGGGACTGACTCCTACGAGCAGTACGTC. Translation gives CAIKGTDSYEQYV.

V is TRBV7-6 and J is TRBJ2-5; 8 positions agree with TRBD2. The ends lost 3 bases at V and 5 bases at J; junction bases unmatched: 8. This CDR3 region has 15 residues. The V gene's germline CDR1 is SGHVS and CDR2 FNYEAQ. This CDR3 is CASSFSGALGETQYF. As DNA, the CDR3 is TGTGCCAGCAGCTTTAGCGGGGCACTCGGGGAGACCCAGTACTTC.

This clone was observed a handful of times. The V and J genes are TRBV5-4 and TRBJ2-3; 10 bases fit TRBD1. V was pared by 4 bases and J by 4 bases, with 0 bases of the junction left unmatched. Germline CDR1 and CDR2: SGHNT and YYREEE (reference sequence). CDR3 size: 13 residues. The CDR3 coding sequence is TGTGCCAGCAGCGGACAGGGGGCAGATACGCAGTATTTT. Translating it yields CASSGQGADTQYF.

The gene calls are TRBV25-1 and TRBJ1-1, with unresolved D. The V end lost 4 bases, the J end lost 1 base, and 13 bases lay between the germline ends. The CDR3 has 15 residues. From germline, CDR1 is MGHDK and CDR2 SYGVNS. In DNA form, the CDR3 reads TGTGCCAGCAGTGCCACGCGACAAGCGAACACTGAAGCTTTCTTT. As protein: CASSATRQANTEAFF. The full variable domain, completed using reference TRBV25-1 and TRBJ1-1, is EADIYQTPRYLVIGTGKKITLECSQTMGHDKMYWYQQDPGMELHLIHYSYGVNSTEKGDLSSESTVSRIRTEHFPLTLESARPSHTSQYLCASSATRQANTEAFFGQGTRLTVV.

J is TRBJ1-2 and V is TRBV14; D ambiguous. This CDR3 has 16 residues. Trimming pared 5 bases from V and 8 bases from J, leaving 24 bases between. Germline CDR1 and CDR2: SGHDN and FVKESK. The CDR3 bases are TGTGCCAGCAGCGACTCGAACGGGAGCCCAACTGGGGGCTACACCTTC. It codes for CASSDSNGSPTGGYTF.

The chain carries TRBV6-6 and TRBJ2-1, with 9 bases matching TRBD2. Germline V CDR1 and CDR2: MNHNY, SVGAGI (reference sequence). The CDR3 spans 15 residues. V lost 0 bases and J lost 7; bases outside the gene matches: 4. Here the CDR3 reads CASSYSAAGGNEQFF. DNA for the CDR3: TGTGCCAGCAGTTACTCCGCGGCGGGGGGGAATGAGCAGTTCTTC.

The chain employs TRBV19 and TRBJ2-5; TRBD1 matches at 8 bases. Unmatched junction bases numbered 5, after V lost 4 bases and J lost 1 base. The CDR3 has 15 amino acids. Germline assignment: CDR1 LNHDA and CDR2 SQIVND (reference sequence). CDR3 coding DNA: TGTGCCAGTAGTACCGGGACAGGACCCCAAGAGACCCAGTACTTC. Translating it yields CASSTGTGPQETQYF.

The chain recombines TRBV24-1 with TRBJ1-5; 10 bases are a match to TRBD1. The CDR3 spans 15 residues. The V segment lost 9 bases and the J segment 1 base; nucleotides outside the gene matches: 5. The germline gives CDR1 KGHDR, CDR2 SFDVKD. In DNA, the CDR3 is TGTGCCACCGGGGTGGGACAGGGGAGCAATCAGCCCCAGCATTTT. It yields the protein CATGVGQGSNQPQHF.

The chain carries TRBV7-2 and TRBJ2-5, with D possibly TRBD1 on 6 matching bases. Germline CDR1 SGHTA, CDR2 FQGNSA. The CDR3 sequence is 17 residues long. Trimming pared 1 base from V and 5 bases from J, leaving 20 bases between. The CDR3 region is CASSLGYRVGLVETQYF. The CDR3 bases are TGTGCCAGCAGCTTAGGGTACAGGGTGGGTCTAGTGGAGACCCAGTACTTC.

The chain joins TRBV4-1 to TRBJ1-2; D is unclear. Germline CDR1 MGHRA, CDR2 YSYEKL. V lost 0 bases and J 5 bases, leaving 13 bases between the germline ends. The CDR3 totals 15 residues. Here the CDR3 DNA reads TGCGCCAGCAGCCAAGATGCCCGAGAAGCGTATGGCTACACCTTC. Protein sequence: CASSQDAREAYGYTF.

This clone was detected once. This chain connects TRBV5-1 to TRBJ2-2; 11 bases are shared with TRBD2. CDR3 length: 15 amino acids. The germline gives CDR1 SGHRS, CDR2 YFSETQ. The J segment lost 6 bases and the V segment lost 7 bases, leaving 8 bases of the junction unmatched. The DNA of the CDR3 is TGCGCCAGCTCGATAATAGCGGGGGGGCCCGGGGAGCTGTTTTTT. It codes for CASSIIAGGPGELFF.

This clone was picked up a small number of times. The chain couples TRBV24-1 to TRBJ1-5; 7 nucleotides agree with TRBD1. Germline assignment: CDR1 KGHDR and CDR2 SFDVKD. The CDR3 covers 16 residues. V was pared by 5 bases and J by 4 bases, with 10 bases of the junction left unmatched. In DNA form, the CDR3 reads TGTGCCACCAGTGCCGCCGACAGGGTATGGAATCAGCCCCAGCATTTT. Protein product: CATSAADRVWNQPQHF.

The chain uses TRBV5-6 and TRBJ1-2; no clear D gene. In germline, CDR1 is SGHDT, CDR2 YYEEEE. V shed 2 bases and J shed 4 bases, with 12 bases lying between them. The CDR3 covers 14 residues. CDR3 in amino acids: CASSLRDRGYGYTF. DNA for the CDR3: TGTGCCAGCAGCTTAAGGGATCGGGGCTATGGCTACACCTTC.

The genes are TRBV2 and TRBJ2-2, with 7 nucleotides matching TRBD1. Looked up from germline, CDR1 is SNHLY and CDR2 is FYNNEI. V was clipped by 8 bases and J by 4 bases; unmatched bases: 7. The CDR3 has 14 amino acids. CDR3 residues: CASAIQGFTGELFF. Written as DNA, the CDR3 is TGTGCCAGCGCCATACAGGGGTTCACCGGGGAGCTGTTTTTT.

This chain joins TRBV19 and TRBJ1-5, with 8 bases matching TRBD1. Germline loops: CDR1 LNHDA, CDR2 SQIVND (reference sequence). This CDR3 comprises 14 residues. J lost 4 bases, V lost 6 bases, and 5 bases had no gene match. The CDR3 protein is CASSGTGQNQPQHF. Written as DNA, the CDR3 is TGTGCCAGTAGCGGGACAGGCCAAAATCAGCCCCAGCATTTT.

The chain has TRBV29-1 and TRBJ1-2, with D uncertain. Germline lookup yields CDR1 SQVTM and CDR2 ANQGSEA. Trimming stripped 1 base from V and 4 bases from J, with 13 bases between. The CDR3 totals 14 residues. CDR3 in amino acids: CSVEGVSRSYGYTF. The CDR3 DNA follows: TGCAGCGTTGAAGGCGTCTCTAGGAGCTATGGCTACACCTTC.

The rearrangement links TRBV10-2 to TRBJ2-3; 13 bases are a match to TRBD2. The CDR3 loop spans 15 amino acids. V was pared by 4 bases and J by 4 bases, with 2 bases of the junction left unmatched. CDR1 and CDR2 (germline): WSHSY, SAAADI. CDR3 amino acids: CASSALAGGPDTQYF. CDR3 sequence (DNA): TGCGCCAGCAGTGCACTAGCGGGGGGGCCAGATACGCAGTATTTT.

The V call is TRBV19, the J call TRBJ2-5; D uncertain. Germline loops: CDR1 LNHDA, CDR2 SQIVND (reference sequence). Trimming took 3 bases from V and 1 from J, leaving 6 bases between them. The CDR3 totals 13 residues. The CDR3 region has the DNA TGTGCCAGTAGTATCCAGTTCCAAGAGACCCAGTACTTC. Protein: CASSIQFQETQYF.

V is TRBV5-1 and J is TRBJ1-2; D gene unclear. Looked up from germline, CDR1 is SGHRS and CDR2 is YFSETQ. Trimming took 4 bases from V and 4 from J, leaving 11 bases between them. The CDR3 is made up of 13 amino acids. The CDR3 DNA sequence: TGCGCCAGCAGCCACGACGGGTCCTATGGCTACACCTTC. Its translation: CASSHDGSYGYTF.